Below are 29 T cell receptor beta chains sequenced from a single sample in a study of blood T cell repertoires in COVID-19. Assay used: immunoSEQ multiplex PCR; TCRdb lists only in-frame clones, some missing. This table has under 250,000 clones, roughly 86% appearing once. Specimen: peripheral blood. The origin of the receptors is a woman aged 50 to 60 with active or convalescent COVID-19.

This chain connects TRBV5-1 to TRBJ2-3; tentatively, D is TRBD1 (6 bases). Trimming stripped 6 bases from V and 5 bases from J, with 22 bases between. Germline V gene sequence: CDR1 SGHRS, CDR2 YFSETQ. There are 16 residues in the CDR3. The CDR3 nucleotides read TGCGCCAGCAATAGGTGGTTCACAGGGAGAGGAGATACGCAGTATTTT. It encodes CASNRWFTGRGDTQYF.

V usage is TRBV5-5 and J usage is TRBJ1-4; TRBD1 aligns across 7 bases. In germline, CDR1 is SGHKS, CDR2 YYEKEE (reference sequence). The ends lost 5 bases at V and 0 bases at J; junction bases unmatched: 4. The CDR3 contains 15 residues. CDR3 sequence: CASSTGQSTNEKLFF. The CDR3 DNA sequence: TGTGCCAGCAGTACGGGACAGTCAACTAATGAAAAACTGTTTTTT. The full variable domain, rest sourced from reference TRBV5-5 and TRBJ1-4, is DAGVTQSPTHLIKTRGQQVTLRCSPISGHKSVSWYQQVLGQGPQFIFQYYEKEERGRGNFPDRFSARQFPNYSSELNVNALLLGDSALYLCASSTGQSTNEKLFFGSGTQLSVL.

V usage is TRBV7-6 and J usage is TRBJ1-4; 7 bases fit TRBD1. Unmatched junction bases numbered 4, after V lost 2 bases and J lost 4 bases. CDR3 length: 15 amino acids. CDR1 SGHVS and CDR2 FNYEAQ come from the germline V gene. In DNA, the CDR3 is TGTGCCAGCAGCTTAACACAGGGGATTAATGAAAAACTGTTTTTT. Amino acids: CASSLTQGINEKLFF.

The CDR3 DNA reads as TGTGCCAGTAAGGACAGAATGACGGGGAATGAAAAACTGTTTTTT. Amino acid sequence: CASKDRMTGNEKLFF. The V gene is TRBV19, the J gene TRBJ1-4, with D perhaps matching TRBD1 (6 bases). The V end lost 7 bases, the J end lost 5 bases, and 17 bases lay between the germline ends. The CDR3 extends over 15 amino acids. Germline V gene sequence: CDR1 LNHDA, CDR2 SQIVND (reference sequence). Combining the CDR3 with reference TRBV19 and TRBJ1-4 gives the whole variable domain DGGITQSPKYLFRKEGQNVTLSCEQNLNHDAMYWYRQDPGQGLRLIYYSQIVNDFQKGDIAEGYSVSREKKESFPLTVTSAQKNPTAFYLCASKDRMTGNEKLFFGSGTQLSVL.

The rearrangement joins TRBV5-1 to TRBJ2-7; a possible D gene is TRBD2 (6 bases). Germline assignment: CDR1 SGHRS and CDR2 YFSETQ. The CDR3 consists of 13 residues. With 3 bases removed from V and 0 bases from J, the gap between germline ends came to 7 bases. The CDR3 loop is CASSSTSSYEQYF. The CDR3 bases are TGCGCCAGCAGCTCGACTAGCTCCTACGAGCAGTACTTC. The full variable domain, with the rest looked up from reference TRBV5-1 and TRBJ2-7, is KAGVTQTPRYLIKTRGQQVTLSCSPISGHRSVSWYQQTPGQGLQFLFEYFSETQRNKGNFPGRFSGRQFSNSRSEMNVSTLELGDSALYLCASSSTSSYEQYFGPGTRLTVT.

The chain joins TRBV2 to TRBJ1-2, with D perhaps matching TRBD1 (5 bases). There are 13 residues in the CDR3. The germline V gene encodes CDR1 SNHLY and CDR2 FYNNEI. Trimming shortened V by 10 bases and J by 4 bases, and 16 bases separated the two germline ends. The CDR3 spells CAILQGHFYGYTF. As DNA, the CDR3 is TGTGCCATCCTACAAGGACATTTCTATGGCTACACCTTC. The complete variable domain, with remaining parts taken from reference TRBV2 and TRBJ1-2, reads EPEVTQTPSHQVTQMGQEVILRCVPISNHLYFYWYRQILGQKVEFLVSFYNNEISEKSEIFDDQFSVERPDGSNFTLKIRSTKLEDSAMYFCAILQGHFYGYTFGSGTRLTVV.

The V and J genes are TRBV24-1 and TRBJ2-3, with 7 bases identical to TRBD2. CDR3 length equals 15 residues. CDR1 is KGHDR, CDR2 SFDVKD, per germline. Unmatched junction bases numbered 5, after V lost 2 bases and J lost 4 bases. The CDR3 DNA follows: TGTGCCACCAGTGATTCCACCGCGGGGGCAGATACGCAGTATTTT. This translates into CATSDSTAGADTQYF.

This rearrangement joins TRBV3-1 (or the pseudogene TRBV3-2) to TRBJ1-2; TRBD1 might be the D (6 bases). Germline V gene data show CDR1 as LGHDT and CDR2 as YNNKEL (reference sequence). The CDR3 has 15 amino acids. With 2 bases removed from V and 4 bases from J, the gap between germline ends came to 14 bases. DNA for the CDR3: TGTGCCAGCAGCCAAACCAACACAGGGAGCTATGGCTACACCTTC. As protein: CASSQTNTGSYGYTF.

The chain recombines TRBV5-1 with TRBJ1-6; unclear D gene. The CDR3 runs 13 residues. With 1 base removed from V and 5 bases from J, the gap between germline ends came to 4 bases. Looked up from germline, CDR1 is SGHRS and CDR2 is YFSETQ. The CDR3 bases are TGCGCCAGCAGCTTGACAAATAATTCACCCCTCCACTTT. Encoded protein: CASSLTNNSPLHF.

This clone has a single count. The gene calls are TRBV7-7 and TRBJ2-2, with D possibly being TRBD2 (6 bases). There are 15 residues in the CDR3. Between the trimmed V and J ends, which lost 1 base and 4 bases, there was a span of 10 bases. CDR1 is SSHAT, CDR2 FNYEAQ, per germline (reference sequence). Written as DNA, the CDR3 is TGTGCCAGCAGCTTAGACGGGGGTGGCACCGGGGAGCTGTTTTTT. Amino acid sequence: CASSLDGGGTGELFF.

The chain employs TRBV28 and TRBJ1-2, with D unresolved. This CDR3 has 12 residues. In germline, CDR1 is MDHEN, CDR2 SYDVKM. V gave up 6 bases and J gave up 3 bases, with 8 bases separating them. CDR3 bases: TGTGCCAGCAGCCGGAGGGACTATGGCTACACCTTC. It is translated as CASSRRDYGYTF.

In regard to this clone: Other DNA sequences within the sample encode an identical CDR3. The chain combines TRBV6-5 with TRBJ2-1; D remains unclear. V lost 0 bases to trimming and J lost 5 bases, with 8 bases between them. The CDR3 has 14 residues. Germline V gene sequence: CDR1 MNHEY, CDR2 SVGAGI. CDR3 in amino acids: CASSYSPGNNEQFF. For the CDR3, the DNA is TGTGCCAGCAGTTACTCCCCAGGAAACAATGAGCAGTTCTTC.

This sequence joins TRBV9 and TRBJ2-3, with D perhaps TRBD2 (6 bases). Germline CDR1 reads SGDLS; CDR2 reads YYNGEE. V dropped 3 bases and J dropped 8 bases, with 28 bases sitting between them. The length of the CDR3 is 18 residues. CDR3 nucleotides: TGTGCCAGCAGCGCCCGATCCTTGAGCGGGCCCGGTGCAGGTACGCAGTATTTT. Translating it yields CASSARSLSGPGAGTQYF.

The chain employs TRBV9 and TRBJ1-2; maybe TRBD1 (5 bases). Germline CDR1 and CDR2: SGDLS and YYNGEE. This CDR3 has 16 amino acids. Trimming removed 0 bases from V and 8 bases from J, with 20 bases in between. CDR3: CASSVGVGEGTRGYTF. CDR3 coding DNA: TGTGCCAGCAGCGTAGGGGTAGGGGAGGGGACGAGAGGCTACACCTTC.

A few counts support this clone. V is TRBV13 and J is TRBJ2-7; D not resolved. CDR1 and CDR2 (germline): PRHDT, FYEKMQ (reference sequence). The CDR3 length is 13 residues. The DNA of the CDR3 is TGTGCAACCCAAGAAAGGAGACGATACGAGCAGTACTTC. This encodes CATQERRRYEQYF. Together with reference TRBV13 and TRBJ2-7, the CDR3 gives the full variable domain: AAGVIQSPRHLIKEKRETATLKCYPIPRHDTVYWYQQGPGQDPQFLISFYEKMQSDKGSIPDRFSAQQFSDYHSELNMSSLELGDSALYFCATQERRRYEQYFGPGTRLTVT.

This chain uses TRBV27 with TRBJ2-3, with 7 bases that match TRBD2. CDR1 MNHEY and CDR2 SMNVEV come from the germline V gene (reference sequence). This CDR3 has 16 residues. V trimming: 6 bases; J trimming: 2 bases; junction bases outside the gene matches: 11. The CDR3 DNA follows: TGTGCCAGCAGACCTATAGCGGGCGGATACACAGATACGCAGTATTTT. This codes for CASRPIAGGYTDTQYF.

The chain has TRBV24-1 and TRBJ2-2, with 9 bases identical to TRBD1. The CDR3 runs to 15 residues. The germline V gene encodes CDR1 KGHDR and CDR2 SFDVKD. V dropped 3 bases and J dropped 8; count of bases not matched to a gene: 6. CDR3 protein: CATSDQNRGPGELFF. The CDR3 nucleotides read TGTGCCACCAGTGATCAAAACAGGGGGCCTGGGGAGCTGTTTTTT.

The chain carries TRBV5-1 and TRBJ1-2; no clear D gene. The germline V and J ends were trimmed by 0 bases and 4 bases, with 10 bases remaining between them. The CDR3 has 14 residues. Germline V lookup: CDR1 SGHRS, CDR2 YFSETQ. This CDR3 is CASSLDSARYGYTF. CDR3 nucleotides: TGCGCCAGCAGCTTGGACTCTGCGCGCTATGGCTACACCTTC.

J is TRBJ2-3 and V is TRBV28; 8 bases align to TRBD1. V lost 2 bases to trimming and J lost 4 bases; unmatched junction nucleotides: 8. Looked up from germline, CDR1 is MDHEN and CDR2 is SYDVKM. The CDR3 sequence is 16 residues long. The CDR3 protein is CASSLQGARTSDTQYF. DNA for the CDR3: TGTGCCAGCAGTTTACAGGGGGCAAGGACCTCAGATACGCAGTATTTT.

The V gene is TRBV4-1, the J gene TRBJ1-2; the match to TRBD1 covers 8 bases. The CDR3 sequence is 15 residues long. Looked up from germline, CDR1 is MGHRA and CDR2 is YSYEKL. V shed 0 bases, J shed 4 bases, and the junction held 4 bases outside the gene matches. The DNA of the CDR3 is TGCGCCAGCAGCCAAGACAGGGGGCGGGGCTATGGCTACACCTTC. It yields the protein CASSQDRGRGYGYTF.

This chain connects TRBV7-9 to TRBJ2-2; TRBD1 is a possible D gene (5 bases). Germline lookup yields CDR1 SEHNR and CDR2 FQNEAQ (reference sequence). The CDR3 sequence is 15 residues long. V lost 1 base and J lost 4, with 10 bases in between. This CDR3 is CASSLVSQATGELFF. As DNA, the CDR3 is TGTGCCAGCAGCTTAGTGTCACAGGCCACCGGGGAGCTGTTTTTT.

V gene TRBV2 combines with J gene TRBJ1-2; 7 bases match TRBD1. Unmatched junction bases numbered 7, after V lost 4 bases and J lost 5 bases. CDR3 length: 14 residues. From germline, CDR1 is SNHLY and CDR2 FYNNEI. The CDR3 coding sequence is TGTGCCAGCAGTGCTCCGGGACAGATATATGGCTACACCTTC. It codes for CASSAPGQIYGYTF.

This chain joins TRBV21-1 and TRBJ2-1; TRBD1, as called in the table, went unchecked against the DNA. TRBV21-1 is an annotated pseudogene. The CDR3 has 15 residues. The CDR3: CASTLNYTGAWEQFF. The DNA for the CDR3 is TGTGCCAGCACCCTTAATTATACAGGGGCCTGGGAGCAGTTCTTC.

CDR3 loop: CASSWGQGLMSGEKLFF. The CDR3 DNA sequence: TGTGCCAGCAGTTGGGGACAGGGATTGATGAGCGGTGAAAAACTGTTTTTT. This chain joins TRBV28 and TRBJ1-4; TRBD1 agrees at 9 bases. This CDR3 is 17 amino acids long. Germline CDR1 reads MDHEN; CDR2 reads SYDVKM. The junction had 13 bases not matched to a gene; V was cut back by 4 bases and J by 7 bases.

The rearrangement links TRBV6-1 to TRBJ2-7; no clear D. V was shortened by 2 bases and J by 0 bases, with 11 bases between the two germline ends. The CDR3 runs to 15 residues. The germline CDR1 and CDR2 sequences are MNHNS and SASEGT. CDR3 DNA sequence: TGTGCCAGCAGTGAACGGTACGCGTTCTCCTACGAGCAGTACGTC. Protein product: CASSERYAFSYEQYV.

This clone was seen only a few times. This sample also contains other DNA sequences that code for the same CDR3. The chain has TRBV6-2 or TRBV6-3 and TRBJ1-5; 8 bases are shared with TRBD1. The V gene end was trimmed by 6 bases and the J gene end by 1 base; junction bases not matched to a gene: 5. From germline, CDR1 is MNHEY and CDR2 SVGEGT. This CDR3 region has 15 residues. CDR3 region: CASSSTGGSNQPQHF. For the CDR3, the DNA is TGTGCCAGCAGCTCCACAGGGGGAAGCAATCAGCCCCAGCATTTT.

DNA for the CDR3: TGTGCAACGCGTCTAGCGGGGTCCGCGAACACCGGGGAGCTGTTTTTT. It yields the protein CATRLAGSANTGELFF. This chain connects TRBV6-4 to TRBJ2-2, with TRBD2 matching 9 bases. Germline CDR1 reads MRHNA; CDR2 reads SNTAGT. The length of the CDR3 is 16 residues.

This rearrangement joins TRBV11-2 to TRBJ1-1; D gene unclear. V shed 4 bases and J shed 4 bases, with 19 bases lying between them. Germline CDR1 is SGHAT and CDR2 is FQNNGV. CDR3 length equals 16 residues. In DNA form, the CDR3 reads TGTGCCAGCAGCTCCAGACCCCAGGTATATGGCACTGAAGCTTTCTTT. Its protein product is CASSSRPQVYGTEAFF.

The CDR3 region is CASSPAGGMGEAFF. The CDR3 coding sequence is TGTGCCAGCAGCCCCGCGGGGGGTATGGGTGAAGCTTTCTTT. The chain employs TRBV6-5 and TRBJ1-1, with a tentative D call TRBD1 (5 bases). This CDR3 comprises 14 residues. CDR1 and CDR2 from the germline V gene are MNHEY and SVGAGI. The germline V and J ends were trimmed by 6 bases and 7 bases, with 18 bases remaining between them.